This TCR beta chain was captured by sequencing in a study of cytomegalovirus exposure and HLA in healthy donors. Germline V gives CDR1 MNHNS, CDR2 SASEGT. CDR3 length: 16 residues. V was pared by 3 bases and J by 5 bases, with 11 bases of the junction left unmatched. Vbeta (60) and Jbeta (13) primers were used in the PCR. In the authors' methods: A later analysis counted 65 million to 95 million unique TCR beta chains, around 10 million shared. TCRdb's table, derived via immunoSEQ multiplex PCR, lists solely in-frame clones and lacks some. D and trimming come from the DNA, and the V and J calls and clone size come from that table. The sample contains some 150,000 clones, 65% to 80% of which appear only once.

The V and J genes are TRBV6-1 and TRBJ2-7, with TRBD2 identical over 9 bases. This TCR was recovered from a woman between 40 and 55 years old in good health and CMV-seronegative. Sample: PBMCs. The CDR3 loop reads CASSDPPPSGKNEQYF. The DNA of the CDR3 is TGTGCCAGCAGTGACCCACCGCCTAGCGGGAAGAACGAGCAGTACTTC.